This T cell receptor beta chain is drawn from a study of identical twins. The germline CDR1 and CDR2 sequences are LGHNA and YSLEER. Trimming removed 4 bases from V and 2 bases from J, with 12 bases in between. This CDR3 comprises 14 residues. Broader study findings: Cord blood beta clonotypes that were abundant carried fewer insertions, and memory repertoires showed no such trend.

Only healthy Caucasians were enrolled as donors. cDNA carried unique molecular identifiers, and a universal primer site was added by template switching. Using its own MiXCR run on the 5' RACE reads, TCRdb lists one record per CDR3 protein. In the table there are 450,000 to 650,000 distinct CDR3 sequences, roughly 9.9% of which are singletons. A few counts support this clonotype. Its matching antigen is unknown. These data were also reused for a study on yellow fever vaccine responses in identical twins.

The specimen was PBMCs. The rearrangement links TRBV4-3 to TRBJ2-7, with D hard to call. The source is a woman in her late teens or twenties in good health. The CDR3 DNA follows: TGCGCCAGCAGCCCGTTCTTAGGAACCTACGAGCAGTACTTC. Protein product: CASSPFLGTYEQYF.